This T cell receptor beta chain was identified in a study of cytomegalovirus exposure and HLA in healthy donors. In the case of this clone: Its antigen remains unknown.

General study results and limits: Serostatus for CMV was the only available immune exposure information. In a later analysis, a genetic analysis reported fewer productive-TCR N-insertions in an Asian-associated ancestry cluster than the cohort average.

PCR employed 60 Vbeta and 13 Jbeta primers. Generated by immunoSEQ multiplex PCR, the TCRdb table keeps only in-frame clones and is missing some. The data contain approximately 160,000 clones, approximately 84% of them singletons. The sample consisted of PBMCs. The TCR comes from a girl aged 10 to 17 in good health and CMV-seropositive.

In DNA form, the CDR3 reads TGTGCCAGCATCCCGGGGGGGGTCGTGGATACGCAGTATTTT. Translating gives CASIPGGVVDTQYF. This chain joins TRBV7-2 and TRBJ2-3, with 8 bases aligning to TRBD2. CDR3 length: 14 residues. The J segment lost 6 bases and the V segment lost 7 bases, leaving 9 bases of the junction unmatched. The germline V gene has CDR1 SGHTA and CDR2 FQGNSA.